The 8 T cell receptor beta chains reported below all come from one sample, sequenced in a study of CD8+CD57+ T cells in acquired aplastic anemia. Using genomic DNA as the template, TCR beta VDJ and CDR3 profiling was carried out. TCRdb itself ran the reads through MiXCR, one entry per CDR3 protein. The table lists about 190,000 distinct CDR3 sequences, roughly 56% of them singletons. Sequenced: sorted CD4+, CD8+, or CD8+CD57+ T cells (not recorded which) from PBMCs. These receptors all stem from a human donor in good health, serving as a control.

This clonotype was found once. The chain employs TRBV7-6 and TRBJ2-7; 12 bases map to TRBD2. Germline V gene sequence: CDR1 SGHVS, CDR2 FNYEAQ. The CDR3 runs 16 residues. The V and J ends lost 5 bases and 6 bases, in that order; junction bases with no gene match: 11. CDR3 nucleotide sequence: TGTGCCAGCAGCAACCGAATCGGGACTAGCGGGTCCGAGCAGTACTTC. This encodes CASSNRIGTSGSEQYF.

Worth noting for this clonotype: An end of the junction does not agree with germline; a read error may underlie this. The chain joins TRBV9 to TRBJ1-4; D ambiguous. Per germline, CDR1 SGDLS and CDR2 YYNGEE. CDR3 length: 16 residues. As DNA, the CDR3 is TGTGCCTGCAGCTCAAAAACGGAGAAGGGTCCGGGAAAACTGTTTTTT. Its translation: CACSSKTEKGPGKLFF.

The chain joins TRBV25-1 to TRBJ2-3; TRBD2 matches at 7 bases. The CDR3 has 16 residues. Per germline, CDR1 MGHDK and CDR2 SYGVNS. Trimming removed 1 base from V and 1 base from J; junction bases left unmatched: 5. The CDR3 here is CASSEFRLAGTDTQYF. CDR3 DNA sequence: TGTGCCAGCAGTGAATTCCGGCTAGCGGGCACAGATACGCAGTATTTT.

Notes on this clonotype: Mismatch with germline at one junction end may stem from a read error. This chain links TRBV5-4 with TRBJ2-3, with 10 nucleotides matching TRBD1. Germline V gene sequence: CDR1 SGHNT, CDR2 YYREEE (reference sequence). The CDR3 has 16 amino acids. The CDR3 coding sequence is TGTGCCAGCAGCCAAGTGCAGACAGGGGGCACAGGTACGCAGTATTTT. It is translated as CASSQVQTGGTGTQYF.

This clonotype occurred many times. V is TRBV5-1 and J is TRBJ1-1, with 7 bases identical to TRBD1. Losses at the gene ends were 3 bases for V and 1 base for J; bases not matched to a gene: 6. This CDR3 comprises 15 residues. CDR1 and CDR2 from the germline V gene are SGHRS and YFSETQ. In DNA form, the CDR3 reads TGCGCCAGCAGCTCGCGGACAGGTTCGAACACTGAAGCTTTCTTT. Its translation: CASSSRTGSNTEAFF.

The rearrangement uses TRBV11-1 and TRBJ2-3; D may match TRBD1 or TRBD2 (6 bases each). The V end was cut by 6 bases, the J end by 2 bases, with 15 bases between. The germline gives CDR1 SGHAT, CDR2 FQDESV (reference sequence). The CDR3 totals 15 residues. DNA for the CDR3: TGTGCCAGCAGAAGGGGGTCTAGCGCCACAGATACGCAGTATTTT. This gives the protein CASRRGSSATDTQYF.

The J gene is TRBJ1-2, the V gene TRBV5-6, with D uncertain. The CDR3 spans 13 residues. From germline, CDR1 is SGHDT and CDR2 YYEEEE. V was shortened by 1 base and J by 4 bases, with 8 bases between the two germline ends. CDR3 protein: CASSLREGYGYTF. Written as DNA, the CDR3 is TGTGCCAGCAGCTTGAGGGAGGGCTATGGCTACACCTTC.

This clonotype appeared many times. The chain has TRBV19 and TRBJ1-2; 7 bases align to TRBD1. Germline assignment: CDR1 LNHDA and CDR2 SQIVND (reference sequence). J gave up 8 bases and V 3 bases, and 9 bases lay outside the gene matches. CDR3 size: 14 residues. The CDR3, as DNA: TGTGCCAGTAGTATCTCCTGGGACAGCCCAGGCTACACCTTC. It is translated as CASSISWDSPGYTF. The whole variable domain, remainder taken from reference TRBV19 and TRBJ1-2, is DGGITQSPKYLFRKEGQNVTLSCEQNLNHDAMYWYRQDPGQGLRLIYYSQIVNDFQKGDIAEGYSVSREKKESFPLTVTSAQKNPTAFYLCASSISWDSPGYTFGSGTRLTVV.